The 27 T cell receptor beta chains below all came from one sample that was sequenced in a study of T cells in Graves' hyperthyroidism and ophthalmopathy. Amplification yielded TCR beta CDR3 regions, with RNA transcripts as the source. When the TCR CDR3 underwent first-round RT-PCR, the HTBI primer set was used. MiXCR was run by TCRdb on the multiplex PCR reads, yielding one entry per CDR3 protein. The sample yields about 540,000 distinct CDR3 sequences, roughly 50% seen once. What was sequenced was peripheral blood or thyroid tissue (not recorded which). These receptors were collected from a woman younger than 30 with Graves' hyperthyroidism.

This clonotype has at least ten counts. An end of the junction differs from the germline gene, which may be a read error. The rearrangement joins TRBV7-9 to TRBJ2-7, with D perhaps TRBD1 (6 bases). Germline V gene data show CDR1 as SEHNR and CDR2 as FQNEAQ (reference sequence). CDR3 length equals 14 residues. The CDR3: CASSLTPGVAEQYF. The CDR3 bases are TGTGCTAGCAGCTTAACCCCAGGGGTTGCCGAGCAGTACTTC.

The chain has TRBV6-1 and TRBJ1-4; the D gene is possibly TRBD1 (6 bases). CDR1 is MNHNS and CDR2 is SASEGT in the germline V gene. CDR3 length: 18 residues. V lost 6 bases, J lost 7 bases, and 27 bases lay in between. The CDR3 sequence is CASRTTGTSSGGFEKLFF. The CDR3 DNA reads TGTGCCAGCAGAACCACAGGGACGAGCTCGGGGGGTTTTGAAAAACTGTTTTTT.

The genes are TRBV7-9 and TRBJ1-6; 8 bases line up with TRBD1. The V and J ends lost 5 bases and 4 bases, in that order; junction bases with no gene match: 7. The CDR3 has 16 amino acids. In germline, CDR1 is SEHNR, CDR2 FQNEAQ (reference sequence). CDR3 sequence reads: CASSQEGQAYNSPLHF. CDR3 nucleotide sequence: TGTGCCAGCAGCCAAGAGGGACAGGCGTATAATTCACCCCTCCACTTT. Using reference TRBV7-9 and TRBJ1-6 for the parts outside the CDR3, the full variable domain is DTGVSQNPRHKITKRGQNVTFRCDPISEHNRLYWYRQTLGQGPEFLTYFQNEAQLEKSRLLSDRFSAERPKGSFSTLEIQRTEQGDSAMYLCASSQEGQAYNSPLHFGNGTRLTVT.

This clonotype was found a few times. The junction departs from germline at one end; a sequencing error may be responsible. The V call is TRBV10-3, the J call TRBJ1-6; no clear D. This CDR3 comprises 14 residues. In germline, CDR1 is ENHRY, CDR2 SYGVKD. Here the CDR3 DNA reads TGTGCCAGCAGTTACAACGGACGGGGTTCACCCCTCCACTTT. Its translation is CASSYNGRGSPLHF.

Worth noting for this clonotype: The junction shows a germline mismatch at one end, possibly a read error. The V call is TRBV19, the J call TRBJ1-3; 8 bases line up with TRBD1. The germline V gene has CDR1 LNHDA and CDR2 SQIVND (reference sequence). CDR3 size: 15 residues. Here the CDR3 reads CASSMRDRTGNTTYF. DNA of the CDR3: TGTGCCAGTAGTATGAGGGACAGGACTGGAAACACCACATATTTT.

This clonotype was seen more than once but under ten times. J is TRBJ2-2 and V is TRBV10-3; 12 bases match TRBD1. Per germline, CDR1 ENHRY and CDR2 SYGVKD. CDR3 length: 16 residues. The V segment lost 5 bases and the J segment 4 bases; nucleotides outside the gene matches: 5. The CDR3 bases are TGTGCCATCAGTCACCCGGGACAGGGGGCCACCGGGGAGCTGTTTTTT. It translates to CAISHPGQGATGELFF.

This chain uses TRBV7-9 with TRBJ2-5; TRBD2 matches at 10 bases. The CDR3 is 16 amino acids. Germline trimming cut 5 bases from V and 5 bases from J; bases unmatched to any gene: 11. Germline CDR1 and CDR2: SEHNR and FQNEAQ (reference sequence). The CDR3 nucleotides read TGTGCCAGCAGCCTCTCCCTAGCGGGAGCCCGCGAGACCCAGTACTTC. Translating gives CASSLSLAGARETQYF.

This chain connects TRBV2 to TRBJ2-7; 8 positions match TRBD2. Trimming took 10 bases from V and 5 from J; bases not matched to a gene: 10. Per germline, CDR1 SNHLY and CDR2 FYNNEI. This CDR3 is built from 13 residues. CDR3 DNA sequence: TGTGCCAACGCCCCGGGAGGGCGGAACGAGCAGTACTTC. Translated: CANAPGGRNEQYF.

This clonotype has just a few counts. This sequence joins TRBV2 and TRBJ2-7; 7 bases line up with TRBD2. The CDR3 is 15 residues long. With V trimmed by 7 bases and J by 3 bases, 12 bases remained unmatched. The germline CDR1 and CDR2 sequences are SNHLY and FYNNEI. Here the CDR3 reads CASISVFGGSYEQYF. As DNA, the CDR3 is TGTGCCAGCATAAGTGTTTTCGGCGGGAGCTACGAGCAGTACTTC.

The CDR3 reads CSVERAGISYEQYF. The CDR3, as DNA: TGCAGCGTTGAACGAGCGGGGATCTCCTACGAGCAGTACTTC. V and J are TRBV29-1 and TRBJ2-7; 7 bases map to TRBD2. The length of the CDR3 is 14 residues. Germline loops: CDR1 SQVTM, CDR2 ANQGSEA. The V and J ends lost 2 bases and 0 bases, in that order; junction bases with no gene match: 4.

The sample holds a few counts of this clonotype. The chain employs TRBV7-2 and TRBJ2-2; 7 nucleotides agree with TRBD2. The CDR3 runs 14 residues. The germline V gene has CDR1 SGHTA and CDR2 FQGNSA. With 3 bases clipped from V and 6 bases from J, the junction kept 4 bases outside the gene matches. CDR3 sequence (DNA): TGTGCCAGCAGCTTCCGCCTAGCGGCCGGGGAGCTGTTTTTT. This codes for CASSFRLAAGELFF.

Details on this clonotype: One junction end disagrees with the germline gene, perhaps due to a read error. This chain uses TRBV6-5 with TRBJ2-7; TRBD1 is a possible D gene (5 bases). The CDR3 length is 15 residues. Germline CDR1 MNHEY, CDR2 SVGAGI. The CDR3 DNA sequence: TGTGCCATCAGTTACTTTAGGGGCGGTACCTACGAGCAGTACTTC. It yields the protein CAISYFRGGTYEQYF.

CDR3 loop: CASSETNYRANTEAFF. Written as DNA, the CDR3 is TGTGCCAGCAGTGAAACGAATTACAGGGCGAACACTGAAGCTTTCTTT. The V call is TRBV25-1, the J call TRBJ1-1, with D perhaps TRBD1 (6 bases). The CDR3 covers 16 residues. V lost 2 bases to trimming and J lost 1 base, with 14 bases between them. Germline-derived CDR1 and CDR2 are MGHDK and SYGVNS.

This chain joins TRBV29-1 and TRBJ1-5, with D possibly matching TRBD1 (6 bases). The V end lost 8 bases, the J end lost 6 bases, and 17 bases lay between the germline ends. CDR1 is SQVTM, CDR2 ANQGSEA, per germline. The CDR3 is 13 amino acids. The CDR3 DNA sequence: TGCAGCTTAGATGGGGAAGGGGGTCAGCCCCAGCATTTT. As protein: CSLDGEGGQPQHF.

This chain uses TRBV19 with TRBJ1-2; 9 nucleotides line up with TRBD1. The V segment lost 7 bases and the J segment 7 bases; nucleotides outside the gene matches: 7. The CDR3 is 13 residues long. In germline, CDR1 is LNHDA, CDR2 SQIVND (reference sequence). CDR3 loop: CASKGQGTSGYTF. In nucleotides, the CDR3 is TGTGCCAGTAAGGGACAGGGAACTAGTGGCTACACCTTC.

This clonotype was counted at least ten times. One end of the junction is discordant with germline, which a read error may explain. This sequence joins TRBV5-1 and TRBJ2-7; D unresolved. This CDR3 is built from 12 residues. The germline gives CDR1 SGHRS, CDR2 YFSETQ. The CDR3 is CASSLPSYEQYF. As DNA, the CDR3 is TGTGCCAGCAGCCTCCCTTCCTACGAGCAGTACTTC.

This clonotype was seen many times. This chain links TRBV29-1 with TRBJ2-7; 7 bases agree with TRBD1. The CDR3 is made up of 13 amino acids. The V gene's germline CDR1 is SQVTM and CDR2 ANQGSEA. After removal of 6 bases from V and 4 bases from J, the junction contained 9 bases not matched to a gene. The CDR3 loop is CSVPGTVSYEQYF. The CDR3 nucleotides are TGCAGCGTACCCGGGACAGTAAGTTACGAGCAGTACTTC.

This clonotype has ten or more counts. J is TRBJ2-5 and V is TRBV14; 12 bases are shared with TRBD2. V gave up 1 base and J gave up 4 bases; unmatched junction bases: 4. Germline CDR1 reads SGHDN; CDR2 reads FVKESK. The CDR3 sequence is 16 residues long. The CDR3 DNA reads TGTGCCAGCAGCCAAGGACTAGCGGGAGTGACAGAGACCCAGTACTTC. It translates to CASSQGLAGVTETQYF.

There are many counts of this clonotype. The rearrangement joins TRBV7-8 to TRBJ2-5; D tentatively fits TRBD1 or TRBD2 (5 bases each). V dropped 3 bases and J dropped 5 bases, with 13 bases sitting between them. Germline V gene data show CDR1 as SGHVS and CDR2 as FQNEAQ. The CDR3 length is 14 residues. The CDR3 sequence: CASSFPVEGETQYF. As DNA, the CDR3 is TGTGCCAGCAGCTTCCCCGTTGAGGGGGAGACCCAGTACTTC.

This clonotype showed up just a few times. The chain is built from TRBV2 and TRBJ1-5; D perhaps matches TRBD1 (6 bases). This CDR3 is 13 amino acids long. Trimming stripped 9 bases from V and 4 bases from J, with 13 bases between. CDR1 and CDR2 (germline): SNHLY, FYNNEI. The CDR3 loop is CASRSQGNQPQHF. CDR3 nucleotides: TGTGCCAGTAGATCCCAGGGGAATCAGCCCCAGCATTTT.

On this clonotype: A read error may be the cause here, since a much bigger clone is one base away. This chain connects TRBV7-9 to TRBJ2-7, with D perhaps matching TRBD1 (6 bases). Per germline, CDR1 SEHNR and CDR2 FQNEAQ (reference sequence). CDR3 length equals 13 residues. Here the CDR3 DNA reads TGTGCCGGCAGCCCCAGGGGCTTCGACGAGCAGTACTTC. Its protein is CAGSPRGFDEQYF.

The table lists this clonotype with a few counts. CDR3 coding DNA: TGTGCCAGCAGCCTTCGGACAGGGCGTGGTGAAAAACTGTTTTTT. It encodes CASSLRTGRGEKLFF. V gene TRBV9 combines with J gene TRBJ1-4; 8 bases align to TRBD1. Looked up from germline, CDR1 is SGDLS and CDR2 is YYNGEE. With V trimmed by 4 bases and J by 7 bases, 9 bases remained unmatched. There are 15 residues in the CDR3. The whole variable domain, remainder taken from reference TRBV9 and TRBJ1-4, is DSGVTQTPKHLITATGQRVTLRCSPRSGDLSVYWYQQSLDQGLQFLIQYYNGEERAKGNILERFSAQQFPDLHSELNLSSLELGDSALYFCASSLRTGRGEKLFFGSGTQLSVL.

This clonotype was observed a single time. V usage is TRBV5-1 and J usage is TRBJ2-5; 7 bases agree with TRBD2. The J call is doubtful: the DNA matches TRBJ2-7 better. The CDR3 contains 15 residues. Per germline, CDR1 SGHRS and CDR2 YFSETQ. The CDR3 DNA follows: TGCGCCAGCAGTCCCGGGGAAGCGGGGACCTACGAGCAGTACTTC. This translates into CASSPGEAGTYEQYF.

This chain uses TRBV25-1 with TRBJ1-5; TRBD1 is a possible D gene (6 bases). This CDR3 spans 14 amino acids. Germline V CDR1 and CDR2: MGHDK, SYGVNS. V lost 3 bases, J lost 7 bases, and 13 bases lay in between. For the CDR3, the DNA is TGTGCCAGCAGTGATTTCAACAGGGCCCAGCCCCAGCATTTT. Its protein is CASSDFNRAQPQHF.

A single count supports this clonotype. The chain carries TRBV7-9 and TRBJ2-7; a weak D match, TRBD2 (5 bases). Trimming took 1 base from V and 6 from J, leaving 19 bases between them. Germline CDR1 SEHNR, CDR2 FQNEAQ (reference sequence). The CDR3 has 16 residues. As DNA, the CDR3 is TGTGCCAGCAGCTTAGGCGGGCCCCTGAAGGATAGCGAGCAGTACTTC. Translated: CASSLGGPLKDSEQYF.

This clonotype was found a few times. This sequence joins TRBV6-5 and TRBJ1-2; TRBD1 agrees at 9 bases. J lost 4 bases, V lost 0 bases, and 3 bases had no gene match. The CDR3 is 15 residues long. Germline V gene lookup returns CDR1 MNHEY and CDR2 SVGAGI. The CDR3 coding sequence is TGTGCCAGCAGTTACTCGGGACAGGGCACCTATGGCTACACCTTC. Its translation: CASSYSGQGTYGYTF.

The chain recombines TRBV2 with TRBJ1-4; TRBD1 aligns across 8 bases. The CDR3 loop spans 16 amino acids. V lost 5 bases to trimming and J lost 8 bases; unmatched junction nucleotides: 13. The germline gives CDR1 SNHLY, CDR2 FYNNEI. DNA of the CDR3: TGTGCCAGCAGTTCTAAACTGACAGGGGTGGGCGAAAAACTGTTTTTT. Its protein product is CASSSKLTGVGEKLFF. Complete variable domain (other parts from reference TRBV2 and TRBJ1-4): EPEVTQTPSHQVTQMGQEVILRCVPISNHLYFYWYRQILGQKVEFLVSFYNNEISEKSEIFDDQFSVERPDGSNFTLKIRSTKLEDSAMYFCASSSKLTGVGEKLFFGSGTQLSVL.